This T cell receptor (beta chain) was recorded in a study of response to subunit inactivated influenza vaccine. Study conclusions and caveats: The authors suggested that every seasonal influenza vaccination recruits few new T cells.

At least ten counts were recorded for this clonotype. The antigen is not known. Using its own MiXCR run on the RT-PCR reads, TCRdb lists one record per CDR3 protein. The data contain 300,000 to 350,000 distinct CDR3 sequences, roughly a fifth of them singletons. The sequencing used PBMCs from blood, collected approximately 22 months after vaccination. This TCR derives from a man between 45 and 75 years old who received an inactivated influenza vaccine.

This CDR3 reads CASSFGTRAEAFF. Written as DNA, the CDR3 is TGTGCCAGCAGCTTCGGGACAAGGGCTGAAGCTTTCTTT. The chain combines TRBV7-2 with TRBJ1-1; tentatively, D is TRBD1 (6 bases). Trimming left V 3 bases short and J 6 bases short, with 11 bases between. This CDR3 spans 13 amino acids. CDR1 SGHTA and CDR2 FQGNSA come from the germline V gene.